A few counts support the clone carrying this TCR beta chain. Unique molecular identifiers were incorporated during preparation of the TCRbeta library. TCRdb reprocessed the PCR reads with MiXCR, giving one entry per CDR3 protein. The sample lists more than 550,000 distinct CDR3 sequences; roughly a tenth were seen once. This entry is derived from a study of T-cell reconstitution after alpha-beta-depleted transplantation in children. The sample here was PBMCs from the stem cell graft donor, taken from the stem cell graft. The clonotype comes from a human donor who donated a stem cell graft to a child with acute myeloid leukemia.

CDR3 nucleotide sequence: TGTGCCAGCAGCCCAAAGGGGACAGGGAGGACTGAAGCTTTCTTT. Residues: CASSPKGTGRTEAFF. The chain uses TRBV7-3 and TRBJ1-1, with TRBD1 matching over 9 bases. The CDR3 is 15 residues long. Germline-derived CDR1 and CDR2 are SGHTA and FQGTGA. Trimming at V came to 5 bases and at J to 5 bases, leaving 9 bases not matched to a gene.